The clone carrying this T cell receptor (beta chain) was observed a handful of times. As yet, its antigen is unknown. The V end lost 4 bases, the J end lost 0 bases, and 28 bases lay between the germline ends. CDR3 size: 20 residues. Germline loops: CDR1 SEHNR, CDR2 FQNEAQ (reference sequence). The source of the sample is a study of regulatory T cells in long-lasting Graves disease. Overall study findings and caveats: Results may be inaccurate due to the small sample size.

Building of the TCR beta libraries involved iRepertoire HTBI primers and Arm-PCR of CDR3 regions. TCRdb reprocessed the multiplex PCR reads with MiXCR, giving one entry per CDR3 protein. This table holds under 700,000 distinct CDR3 sequences, about 16% found once. Time point in this sample: newly diagnosed GD, antithyroid drugs for less than 3 months. Extracted RNA from PBMCs served as the source of the TCR library. These same records also appear under a second study, on T cells in Graves' hyperthyroidism and ophthalmopathy.

Specimen: peripheral blood mononuclear cells (PBMCs), collected at new diagnosis, from a patient treated with antithyroid drugs. The source is a woman aged 35-60 years with Graves disease. J is TRBJ2-7 and V is TRBV7-9; D call uncertain. The CDR3 region is CASSSPSFRSPTPSSYEQYF. CDR3 sequence (DNA): TGTGCCAGCAGCTCCCCCTCCTTTCGGAGCCCAACCCCGAGCTCCTACGAGCAGTACTTC.